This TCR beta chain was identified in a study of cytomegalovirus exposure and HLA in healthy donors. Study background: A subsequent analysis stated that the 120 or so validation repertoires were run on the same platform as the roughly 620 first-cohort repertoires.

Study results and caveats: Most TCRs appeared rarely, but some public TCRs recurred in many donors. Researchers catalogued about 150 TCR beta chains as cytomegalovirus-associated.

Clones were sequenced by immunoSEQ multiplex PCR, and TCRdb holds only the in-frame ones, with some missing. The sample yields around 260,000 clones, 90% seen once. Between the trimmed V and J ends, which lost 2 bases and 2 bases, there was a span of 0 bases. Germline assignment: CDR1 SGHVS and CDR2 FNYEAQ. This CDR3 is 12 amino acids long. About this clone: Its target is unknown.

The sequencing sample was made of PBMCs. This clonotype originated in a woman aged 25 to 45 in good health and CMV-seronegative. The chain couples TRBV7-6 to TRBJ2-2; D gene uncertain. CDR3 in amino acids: CASSLNTGELFF. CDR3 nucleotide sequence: TGTGCCAGCAGCTTAAACACCGGGGAGCTGTTTTTT.